Below are 32 T cell receptor beta chains sequenced from a single sample in a study of cytomegalovirus exposure and HLA in healthy donors. PCR primers comprised 60 Vbeta and 13 Jbeta primers. Libraries were prepared by immunoSEQ multiplex PCR; TCRdb keeps only in-frame clonotypes and omits some of them. The sample shows roughly 100,000 clones, roughly 72% of them seen only once. Sequenced input: PBMCs. The source is a man in his thirties or forties in good health and CMV-seropositive.

The chain employs TRBV5-1 and TRBJ2-5, with 10 bases identical to TRBD2. The CDR3 covers 18 residues. In germline, CDR1 is SGHRS, CDR2 YFSETQ. The V gene end was trimmed by 4 bases and the J gene end by 2 bases; junction bases not matched to a gene: 14. CDR3 sequence: CASSPGGPSGGYQETQYF. The DNA of the CDR3 is TGCGCCAGCAGCCCGGGCGGTCCTAGCGGGGGTTATCAAGAGACCCAGTACTTC.

The chain couples TRBV9 to TRBJ1-2; D gene unclear. Germline lookup yields CDR1 SGDLS and CDR2 YYNGEE. The CDR3 loop spans 14 amino acids. Trimming removed 0 bases from V and 2 bases from J, with 8 bases in between. The CDR3 spells CASSVGAENYGYTF. CDR3 nucleotide sequence: TGTGCCAGCAGCGTAGGGGCAGAGAACTATGGCTACACCTTC.

The rearrangement joins TRBV5-1 to TRBJ2-3, with TRBD1 identical over 7 bases. Trimming took 6 bases from V and 0 from J; bases not matched to a gene: 10. The germline V gene has CDR1 SGHRS and CDR2 YFSETQ. The CDR3 extends over 16 amino acids. The CDR3 sequence: CASTLSGTASTDTQYF. CDR3 bases: TGCGCCAGCACACTTTCCGGGACAGCTAGCACAGATACGCAGTATTTT.

This clone was detected a few times. J is TRBJ2-7 and V is TRBV6-6; a weak D match, TRBD1 (5 bases). Germline V CDR1 and CDR2: MNHNY, SVGAGI (reference sequence). Trimming took 5 bases from V and 3 from J, leaving 11 bases between them. This CDR3 has 13 amino acids. Here the CDR3 DNA reads TGTGCCAGCAGTAATTACCAGGGCTACGAGCAGTACGTC. This sequence encodes CASSNYQGYEQYV.

J is TRBJ2-7 and V is TRBV4-2, with 7 bases lining up with TRBD2. The CDR3 is made up of 14 amino acids. The germline V gene encodes CDR1 LGHNA and CDR2 YNFKEQ. Unmatched junction bases numbered 4, after V lost 3 bases and J lost 2 bases. CDR3 amino acids: CASSQQRGAYEQYF. CDR3 sequence (DNA): TGTGCCAGCAGCCAGCAGCGGGGCGCCTACGAGCAGTACTTC.

This chain connects TRBV19 to TRBJ2-5; maybe TRBD1 (6 bases). The V gene lost 8 bases and the J gene lost 2 bases, with 15 bases spanning the gap. From germline, CDR1 is LNHDA and CDR2 SQIVND (reference sequence). The CDR3 is 14 residues long. CDR3 sequence: CASQQGPRQETQYF. The CDR3 nucleotides read TGTGCCAGTCAACAGGGTCCTAGACAAGAGACCCAGTACTTC.

This clone came up many times. The chain combines TRBV5-1 with TRBJ1-3; 9 nucleotides line up with TRBD1. V was pared by 4 bases and J by 6 bases, with 8 bases of the junction left unmatched. The CDR3 consists of 15 residues. Germline CDR1 reads SGHRS; CDR2 reads YFSETQ. The CDR3 nucleotides read TGCGCCAGCAGCACCGGACAGGGGAATCAAAACACCATATATTTT. Translation: CASSTGQGNQNTIYF.

In its sample, this clone was seen once. The genes are TRBV10-2 and TRBJ2-7, with 9 bases lining up with TRBD1. Germline V lookup: CDR1 WSHSY, CDR2 SAAADI. J was trimmed by 4 bases and V by 5 bases; bases with no gene match: 3. The CDR3 totals 13 residues. The CDR3, as DNA: TGCGCCAGCAGTAGGGACAGGGAATACGAGCAGTACTTC. This codes for CASSRDREYEQYF.

The V gene is TRBV7-9, the J gene TRBJ2-3; D may be TRBD2 (5 bases). V was pared by 4 bases and J by 5 bases, with 16 bases between. Germline V gene sequence: CDR1 SEHNR, CDR2 FQNEAQ (reference sequence). The CDR3 spans 15 residues. CDR3: CASSSPLGVGDTQYF. CDR3 nucleotide sequence: TGTGCCAGCAGCTCTCCCCTCGGGGTTGGAGATACGCAGTATTTT.

This chain connects TRBV19 to TRBJ2-7; D not certain. The germline V and J ends were trimmed by 5 bases and 0 bases, with 5 bases remaining between them. The CDR3 sequence is 12 residues long. The germline V gene has CDR1 LNHDA and CDR2 SQIVND (reference sequence). Here the CDR3 reads CASSFNSYEQYF. The CDR3 DNA is TGTGCCAGTAGTTTCAACTCCTACGAGCAGTACTTC.

This CDR3 is CASSPRSAFEKLFF. CDR3 in DNA: TGCGCCAGCAGCCCGAGGTCGGCCTTTGAAAAACTGTTTTTT. This sequence joins TRBV4-1 and TRBJ1-4; D is unresolved. The CDR3 consists of 14 residues. Germline V lookup: CDR1 MGHRA, CDR2 YSYEKL. Trimming took off 4 bases at V and 7 bases at J, with 13 bases between the two ends.

The chain couples TRBV27 to TRBJ1-2, with 7 bases that match TRBD1. The germline V gene encodes CDR1 MNHEY and CDR2 SMNVEV (reference sequence). The J segment lost 3 bases and the V segment lost 6 bases, leaving 10 bases of the junction unmatched. CDR3 size: 15 residues. The CDR3 here is CASSDRVGSYYGYTF. CDR3 nucleotide sequence: TGTGCCAGCAGCGACAGGGTAGGGTCTTACTATGGCTACACCTTC.

This clone was recorded a few times. The genes are TRBV5-6 and TRBJ2-5; TRBD1 matches at 9 bases. After removal of 4 bases from V and 5 bases from J, the junction contained 15 bases not matched to a gene. This CDR3 is built from 17 residues. Germline V lookup: CDR1 SGHDT, CDR2 YYEEEE. CDR3 loop: CASSGEPGTGFGETQYF. The CDR3 DNA follows: TGTGCCAGCAGCGGAGAGCCCGGGACAGGGTTCGGGGAGACCCAGTACTTC.

The chain links TRBV2 to TRBJ2-6; a weak D match, TRBD2 (6 bases). Trimming removed 6 bases from V and 5 bases from J, with 20 bases in between. Germline V gene lookup returns CDR1 SNHLY and CDR2 FYNNEI. The CDR3 covers 17 residues. The CDR3 protein is CASRGLAAHERANVLTF. CDR3 in DNA: TGTGCCAGCAGGGGGTTAGCGGCGCACGAAAGGGCCAACGTCCTGACTTTC.

The chain combines TRBV28 with TRBJ1-4; TRBD1 might be the D (5 bases). The CDR3 has 17 residues. Germline V CDR1 and CDR2: MDHEN, SYDVKM. Trimming cost V 6 bases and J 7 bases, with 24 bases left between them. CDR3 DNA: TGTGCCAGCAGCAGACAGTTAACGGTTGTAGGGCGTGAAAAACTGTTTTTT. Translated, it gives CASSRQLTVVGREKLFF.

V gene TRBV5-1 combines with J gene TRBJ2-7; 8 nucleotides agree with TRBD1. After removal of 6 bases from V and 9 bases from J, the junction contained 14 bases not matched to a gene. Germline-derived CDR1 and CDR2 are SGHRS and YFSETQ. This CDR3 has 14 amino acids. The CDR3 sequence is CASTSRDRRRWQYV. The DNA for the CDR3 is TGCGCCAGCACTTCCCGGGACAGGCGGAGATGGCAGTACGTC.

This chain joins TRBV10-3 and TRBJ2-2; possible D gene TRBD1, 7 bases. V lost 10 bases and J 8 bases, leaving 20 bases between the germline ends. Germline V gives CDR1 ENHRY, CDR2 SYGVKD. The CDR3 contains 14 residues. This CDR3 reads CATNIDREAGELFF. The CDR3 DNA follows: TGTGCCACCAATATAGACAGGGAGGCTGGGGAGCTGTTTTTT.

The chain recombines TRBV19 with TRBJ2-5; 7 nucleotides align to TRBD1. Looked up from germline, CDR1 is LNHDA and CDR2 is SQIVND (reference sequence). The V gene end was trimmed by 0 bases and the J gene end by 4 bases; junction bases not matched to a gene: 14. The CDR3 length is 18 residues. Here the CDR3 reads CASSIEGRGGGRSETQYF. The CDR3 DNA sequence: TGTGCCAGTAGTATAGAGGGCCGAGGGGGCGGGCGGTCAGAGACCCAGTACTTC.

This clone was seen only a few times. The V gene is TRBV6-1, the J gene TRBJ1-4, with D perhaps TRBD1 (5 bases). Trimming removed 1 base from V and 6 bases from J, with 12 bases in between. Germline assignment: CDR1 MNHNS and CDR2 SASEGT. The CDR3 has 15 amino acids. The chain's CDR3 is CASSEDTGSHEKLFF. The CDR3 coding sequence is TGTGCCAGCAGTGAAGATACAGGATCACATGAAAAACTGTTTTTT.

The chain has TRBV5-1 and TRBJ2-6, with 7 nucleotides matching TRBD2. Germline loops: CDR1 SGHRS, CDR2 YFSETQ. There are 18 residues in the CDR3. V lost 4 bases, J lost 0 bases, and 10 bases stayed unmatched. The CDR3 region is CASSKRTRALSGANVLTF. The CDR3 bases are TGCGCCAGCAGCAAAAGGACTAGGGCCCTCTCTGGGGCCAACGTCCTGACTTTC.

This clone has a handful of counts. This chain connects TRBV7-2 to TRBJ2-7; D is possibly TRBD1 (6 bases). The CDR3 is 13 amino acids. The germline CDR1 and CDR2 sequences are SGHTA and FQGNSA. V was trimmed by 5 bases and J by 2 bases, leaving 10 bases between them. This chain's CDR3 is CASSHRVAYEQYF. DNA of the CDR3: TGTGCCAGCAGCCACAGGGTTGCCTACGAGCAGTACTTC.

The chain uses TRBV5-1 and TRBJ1-1, with TRBD1 matching 10 bases. The CDR3 totals 15 residues. V shed 3 bases and J 3 bases; nucleotides not matched to a gene: 5. The germline gives CDR1 SGHRS, CDR2 YFSETQ. For the CDR3, the DNA is TGCGCCAGCAGCTCGGGACAGGGGTTGGACACTGAAGCTTTCTTT. Translation: CASSSGQGLDTEAFF.

In DNA, the CDR3 is TGTGCCAGCAGCCAAGACAAAGCGAATTCACCCCTCCACTTT. This sequence encodes CASSQDKANSPLHF. The chain recombines TRBV4-2 with TRBJ1-6; D is undetermined. This CDR3 is 14 amino acids long. Trimming removed 0 bases at V and 7 bases at J, with 7 bases between. Germline CDR1 LGHNA, CDR2 YNFKEQ.

The CDR3 nucleotides read TGTGCCAGCAGTGAACAAGGGGGCAATCAGCCCCAGCATTTT. It yields the protein CASSEQGGNQPQHF. This rearrangement joins TRBV6-1 to TRBJ1-5, with D perhaps matching TRBD1 (5 bases). The germline CDR1 and CDR2 sequences are MNHNS and SASEGT. Trimming removed 2 bases from V and 2 bases from J, with 7 bases in between. The CDR3 runs to 14 residues.

This chain joins TRBV6-6 and TRBJ1-1, with D tentatively TRBD1 (5 bases). V lost 10 bases and J 2 bases, leaving 8 bases between the germline ends. The CDR3 extends over 11 amino acids. Germline CDR1 is MNHNY and CDR2 is SVGAGI (reference sequence). The CDR3 here is CAITGNTEAFF. In DNA, the CDR3 is TGTGCCATCACAGGCAACACTGAAGCTTTCTTT.

The chain has TRBV19 and TRBJ2-7; 7 nucleotides align to TRBD2. The CDR3 is 14 amino acids. V trimming: 3 bases; J trimming: 3 bases; junction bases outside the gene matches: 5. Germline values: CDR1 LNHDA, CDR2 SQIVND (reference sequence). The CDR3 here is CASSIAGVRYEQYF. The CDR3 DNA sequence: TGTGCCAGTAGTATCGCGGGAGTGCGCTACGAGCAGTACTTC.

The chain uses TRBV2 and TRBJ2-1, with 8 bases fitting TRBD1. The CDR3 spans 19 residues. From germline, CDR1 is SNHLY and CDR2 FYNNEI. V shed 4 bases and J 5 bases; nucleotides not matched to a gene: 19. The CDR3 loop reads CASSVESDRVDRTNNEQFF. CDR3 DNA: TGTGCCAGCAGTGTCGAATCGGACAGGGTCGATCGGACTAACAATGAGCAGTTCTTC.

This clone has a single count. CDR3 loop: CASSSVPLVAGGPETQYF. In DNA form, the CDR3 reads TGTGCCAGCAGCTCCGTGCCCCTGGTAGCGGGAGGGCCAGAGACCCAGTACTTC. The V and J genes are TRBV5-4 and TRBJ2-5; 11 nucleotides align to TRBD2. Looked up from germline, CDR1 is SGHNT and CDR2 is YYREEE (reference sequence). Trimming took 3 bases from V and 4 from J; bases not matched to a gene: 14. The CDR3 length is 18 residues. Full variable domain (missing parts from reference TRBV5-4 and TRBJ2-5): ETGVTQSPTHLIKTRGQQVTLRCSSQSGHNTVSWYQQALGQGPQFIFQYYREEENGRGNFPPRFSGLQFPNYSSELNVNALELDDSALYLCASSSVPLVAGGPETQYFGPGTRLLVL.

The gene calls are TRBV7-9 and TRBJ2-1, with 10 bases fitting TRBD1. Germline-derived CDR1 and CDR2 are SEHNR and FQNEAQ (reference sequence). CDR3 length: 13 residues. Unmatched junction bases numbered 5, after V lost 8 bases and J lost 7 bases. The CDR3 is CASRQGAGNEQFF. Written as DNA, the CDR3 is TGTGCCAGCCGACAGGGGGCGGGTAATGAGCAGTTCTTC.

This chain connects TRBV10-1 to TRBJ2-2; 10 bases are shared with TRBD2. There are 19 residues in the CDR3. J lost 5 bases, V lost 7 bases, and 19 bases had no gene match. Germline V CDR1 and CDR2: WNHNN, SYGVQD (reference sequence). For the CDR3, the DNA is TGCGCCAGCAACCGAGGGCAGCGGGGGGGCGTTTATTTTACCGGGGAGCTGTTTTTT. This sequence encodes CASNRGQRGGVYFTGELFF.

In this sample, this clone turned up a few times. J is TRBJ1-2 and V is TRBV7-2, with 7 nucleotides matching TRBD1. This CDR3 spans 15 amino acids. The germline gives CDR1 SGHTA, CDR2 FQGNSA. The V and J ends lost 3 bases and 8 bases, in that order; junction bases with no gene match: 12. As DNA, the CDR3 is TGTGCCAGCAGCTTGTTACCGGAACAGGGGAAGGGCTACACCTTC. It specifies CASSLLPEQGKGYTF.

This rearrangement joins TRBV6-5 to TRBJ2-6, with 8 bases fitting TRBD2. Germline V gene lookup returns CDR1 MNHEY and CDR2 SVGAGI. This CDR3 comprises 15 residues. V was clipped by 7 bases and J by 3 bases; unmatched bases: 5. The CDR3 is CASTGRGGGANVLTF. DNA of the CDR3: TGTGCCAGCACCGGACGGGGGGGTGGGGCCAACGTCCTGACTTTC.